This T cell receptor beta chain was captured by sequencing in a study of cytomegalovirus exposure and HLA in healthy donors. Study at large: Earlier work reported 100 million or so unique TCR beta sequences from 180 million or so T cells. Study-wide points: Under in vitro conditions, three CMV-associated chains were confirmed as specific for CMV antigens. Excluded were some V segments that proved indistinguishable, including TRBV6-2 and TRBV6-3. Association with HLA alleles at 0.05 false discovery rate was found for around 17,000 TCR beta sequences in a later analysis.

Notes on this clone: Its antigen is as yet unknown.

This CDR3 has 14 amino acids. V was shortened by 6 bases and J by 4 bases, with 15 bases between the two germline ends. CDR1 MNHEY and CDR2 SVGAGI come from the germline V gene. The PCR ran on 60 Vbeta and 13 Jbeta primers. The data were produced by immunoSEQ multiplex PCR, yet TCRdb's version contains in-frame clones alone and is incomplete. Among roughly 110,000 clones listed, about four fifths were seen once. What was sequenced was PBMCs. This sequence joins TRBV6-5 and TRBJ1-1; a possible D gene is TRBD1 (6 bases). The source of this sequence is a man aged 25 to 45 in good health and CMV-seropositive. The CDR3 DNA is TGTGCCAGCAGACCCCGGGGGGCGGGCACTGAAGCTTTCTTT. Translating gives CASRPRGAGTEAFF.